One sample yielded the 2 T cell receptor beta chains listed below, sequenced in a study of T cells after yellow fever vaccination. TCRdb re-called the 5' RACE reads with MiXCR, one entry per CDR3 protein. The sample shows about 500,000 distinct CDR3 sequences, 17% of them seen only once. The source material was PBMCs, sampled around 5 days after the first yellow fever vaccination. The receptors come from a man aged 18 to 29 who received the YFV17D yellow fever vaccine.

The rearrangement joins TRBV5-1 to TRBJ2-5; 7 nucleotides line up with TRBD1. Trimming removed 5 bases from V and 5 bases from J; junction bases left unmatched: 6. Germline V gene sequence: CDR1 SGHRS, CDR2 YFSETQ. The CDR3 is 13 amino acids. The chain's CDR3 is CASSLQGWETQYF. The CDR3 DNA reads TGCGCCAGCAGTCTACAGGGGTGGGAGACCCAGTACTTC.

This sequence joins TRBV6-5 and TRBJ1-1, with TRBD1 matching over 7 bases. The trim removed 0 bases at V and 4 bases at J, leaving 11 bases unmatched. The CDR3 loop spans 17 amino acids. Germline V gene sequence: CDR1 MNHEY, CDR2 SVGAGI. The CDR3 loop reads CASSYSIGQGGITEAFF. CDR3 nucleotide sequence: TGTGCCAGCAGTTACTCGATCGGGCAGGGGGGAATCACTGAAGCTTTCTTT.